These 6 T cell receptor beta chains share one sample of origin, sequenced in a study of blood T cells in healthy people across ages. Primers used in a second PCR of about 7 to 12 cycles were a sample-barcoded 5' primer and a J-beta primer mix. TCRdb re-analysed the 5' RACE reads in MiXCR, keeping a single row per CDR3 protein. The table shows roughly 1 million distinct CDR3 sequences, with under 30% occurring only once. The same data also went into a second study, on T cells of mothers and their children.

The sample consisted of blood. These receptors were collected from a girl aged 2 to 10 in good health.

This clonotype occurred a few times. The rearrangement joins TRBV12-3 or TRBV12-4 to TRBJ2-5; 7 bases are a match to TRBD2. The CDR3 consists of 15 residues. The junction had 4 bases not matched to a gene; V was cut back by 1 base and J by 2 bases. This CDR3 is CASSLVGSGQETQYF. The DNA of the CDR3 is TGTGCCAGCAGTTTAGTCGGTAGCGGGCAAGAGACCCAGTACTTC.

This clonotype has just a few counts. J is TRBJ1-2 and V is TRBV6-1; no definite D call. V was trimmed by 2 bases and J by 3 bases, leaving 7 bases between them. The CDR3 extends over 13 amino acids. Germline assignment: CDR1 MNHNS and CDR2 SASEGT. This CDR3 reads CASSETSYYGYTF. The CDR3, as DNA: TGTGCCAGCAGTGAAACGTCGTACTATGGCTACACCTTC.

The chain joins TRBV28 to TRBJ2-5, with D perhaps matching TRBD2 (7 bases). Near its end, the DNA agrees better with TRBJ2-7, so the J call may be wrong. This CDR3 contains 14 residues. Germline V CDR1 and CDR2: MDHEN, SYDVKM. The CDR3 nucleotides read TGTGCCAGCAGTTCGGAGGGGGGGTTCCACGAGCAGTACTTC. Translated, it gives CASSSEGGFHEQYF.

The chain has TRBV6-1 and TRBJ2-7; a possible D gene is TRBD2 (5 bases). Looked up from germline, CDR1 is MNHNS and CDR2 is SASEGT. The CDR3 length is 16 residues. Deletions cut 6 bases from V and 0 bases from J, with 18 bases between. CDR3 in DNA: TGTGCCAGCAGGATCACAACTAGTGTGGGCTCCTACGAGCAGTACTTC. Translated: CASRITTSVGSYEQYF.

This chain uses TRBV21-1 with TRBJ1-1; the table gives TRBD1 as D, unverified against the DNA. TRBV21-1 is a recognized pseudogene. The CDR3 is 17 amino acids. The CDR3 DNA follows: TGTGCCAGCAGCAAAGTTTATTACCAAACAGGGAACACTGAAGCTTTCTTT. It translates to CASSKVYYQTGNTEAFF.

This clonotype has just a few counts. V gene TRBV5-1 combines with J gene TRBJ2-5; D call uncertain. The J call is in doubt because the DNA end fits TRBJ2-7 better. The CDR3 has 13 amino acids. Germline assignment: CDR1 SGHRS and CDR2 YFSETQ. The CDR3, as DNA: TGCGCCAGCAGCTACGATCTCTCCTACGAGCAGTACTTC. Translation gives CASSYDLSYEQYF.